This T cell receptor beta chain is from a study of blood T cells in healthy people across ages. The table lists this clonotype with a few counts. PCR was performed a second time for roughly 7 to 11 cycles using a sample-barcoded 5' primer and a J-beta primer mix. Every sample gave at least 2.5 million paired-end reads containing CDR3. TCRdb re-called the 5' RACE reads through MiXCR, storing one row per CDR3 protein. The sample records approximately 770,000 distinct CDR3 sequences, about 62% being singletons. The germline V gene has CDR1 SQVTM and CDR2 ANQGSEA. Trimming took 3 bases from V and 6 from J, leaving 12 bases between them. CDR3 length equals 13 residues.

This clonotype originated in a man aged 30 to 45 in good health. This chain connects TRBV29-1 to TRBJ2-1; D is uncertain. The source material was blood. The CDR3 nucleotides are TGCAGCGTTGAGATCCAAGACCTCAATGAGCAGTTCTTC. Translated, it gives CSVEIQDLNEQFF.